These 24 T cell receptor beta chains share one sample of origin, sequenced in a study of cytomegalovirus exposure and HLA in healthy donors. The PCR contained 60 Vbeta and 13 Jbeta primers. Assay used: immunoSEQ multiplex PCR; TCRdb lists only in-frame clones, some missing. The sample includes about 140,000 clones, approximately 80% seen only once; the top ten take roughly 4.2%. The source material was PBMCs. These receptors were obtained from a man aged 35-49 years in good health and CMV-seropositive.

The genes are TRBV9 and TRBJ2-7; 12 bases match TRBD1. This CDR3 is 15 amino acids long. CDR1 and CDR2 from the germline V gene are SGDLS and YYNGEE. With V trimmed by 4 bases and J by 7 bases, 9 bases remained unmatched. CDR3 coding DNA: TGTGCCAGCAGCAATACCGGGACAGGGGGCGGTGAGCAGTACTTC. Translating it yields CASSNTGTGGGEQYF.

This rearrangement joins TRBV7-9 to TRBJ2-3; a weak D match, TRBD2 (6 bases). The germline V and J ends were trimmed by 4 bases and 0 bases, with 11 bases remaining between them. The germline CDR1 and CDR2 sequences are SEHNR and FQNEAQ (reference sequence). The CDR3 totals 15 residues. CDR3 region: CASSSARGSTDTQYF. The CDR3 coding sequence is TGTGCCAGCAGCTCAGCTCGGGGGAGCACAGATACGCAGTATTTT.

This rearrangement joins TRBV27 to TRBJ1-5, with 7 bases matching TRBD1. The germline CDR1 and CDR2 sequences are MNHEY and SMNVEV (reference sequence). V was clipped by 6 bases and J by 2 bases; unmatched bases: 4. CDR3 size: 14 residues. The CDR3 sequence is CASSYRGGNQPQHF. The CDR3 DNA reads as TGTGCCAGCAGCTACAGGGGCGGCAATCAGCCCCAGCATTTT.

The J gene is TRBJ2-2, the V gene TRBV11-3; TRBD1 matches 8 bases. The ends lost 5 bases at V and 2 bases at J; junction bases unmatched: 7. This CDR3 has 16 amino acids. CDR1 SGHNT and CDR2 YENEEA come from the germline V gene. The CDR3 region has the DNA TGTGCCAGCAGCCTTCGGACAGGGATTAACACCGGGGAGCTGTTTTTT. Protein product: CASSLRTGINTGELFF.

The chain has TRBV7-3 and TRBJ2-2; D perhaps matches TRBD1 (6 bases). The CDR3 has 17 amino acids. The germline V gene encodes CDR1 SGHTA and CDR2 FQGTGA. V lost 1 base, J lost 3 bases, and 15 bases lay in between. The CDR3 protein is CASSLMGASRYTGELFF. CDR3 nucleotides: TGTGCCAGCAGCTTAATGGGGGCTAGCCGATACACCGGGGAGCTGTTTTTT. Using reference TRBV7-3 and TRBJ2-2 for the parts outside the CDR3, the full variable domain is GAGVSQTPSNKVTEKGKYVELRCDPISGHTALYWYRQSLGQGPEFLIYFQGTGAADDSGLPNDRFFAVRPEGSVSTLKIQRTERGDSAVYLCASSLMGASRYTGELFFGEGSRLTVL.

The gene calls are TRBV6-4 and TRBJ1-2, with D uncertain. Trimming removed 3 bases from V and 7 bases from J, with 12 bases in between. Germline loops: CDR1 MRHNA, CDR2 SNTAGT. This CDR3 spans 13 amino acids. CDR3 bases: TGTGCCAGCAGTGAAGGCCAGGCGGGTGGCTACACCTTC. This gives the protein CASSEGQAGGYTF.

This clone was picked up a small number of times. The chain joins TRBV7-8 to TRBJ1-2; D may be TRBD1 (6 bases). Germline CDR1 is SGHVS and CDR2 is FQNEAQ. The CDR3 has 14 residues. Between the trimmed V and J ends, which lost 6 bases and 0 bases, there was a span of 11 bases. CDR3 nucleotide sequence: TGTGCCAGCAGACCCCGGACAGCTAACTATGGCTACACCTTC. Translation gives CASRPRTANYGYTF.

The V call is TRBV4-3, the J call TRBJ2-5; tentative D call: TRBD2 (7 bases). TRBJ2-7 matches the DNA end more closely, so the J call is doubtful. The CDR3 is 16 residues long. From germline, CDR1 is LGHNA and CDR2 YSLEER. The CDR3 coding sequence is TGCGCCAGCAGCCAACGACTTGGGGGGGCGGAGGACGAGCAGTACTTC. It is translated as CASSQRLGGAEDEQYF.

V is TRBV9 and J is TRBJ1-4; TRBD1 might be the D (6 bases). This CDR3 has 16 amino acids. Trimming cost V 3 bases and J 0 bases, with 12 bases left between them. Germline V gene sequence: CDR1 SGDLS, CDR2 YYNGEE. Here the CDR3 DNA reads TGTGCCAGCAGCGCCCAAGGGGGTGCAACTAATGAAAAACTGTTTTTT. Translation: CASSAQGGATNEKLFF.

The V gene is TRBV7-8, the J gene TRBJ2-2, with D perhaps matching TRBD1 (5 bases). Trimming removed 3 bases from V and 5 bases from J, with 10 bases in between. Germline lookup yields CDR1 SGHVS and CDR2 FQNEAQ. This CDR3 has 14 residues. The CDR3 coding sequence is TGTGCCAGCAGCTTGGGCAGGGTGACCGGGGAGCTGTTTTTT. It encodes CASSLGRVTGELFF.

This clone was recorded only once. The CDR3 reads CASIYLQGSGELFF. In nucleotides, the CDR3 is TGTGCCAGCATCTATCTCCAGGGATCCGGGGAGCTGTTTTTT. J is TRBJ2-2 and V is TRBV2; D is perhaps TRBD1 (5 bases). Trimming pared 7 bases from V and 6 bases from J, leaving 15 bases between. CDR3 length: 14 amino acids. Per the germline V gene, CDR1 is SNHLY and CDR2 is FYNNEI.

This chain links TRBV19 with TRBJ2-5, with 8 bases identical to TRBD1. In germline, CDR1 is LNHDA, CDR2 SQIVND (reference sequence). Trimming at V came to 5 bases and at J to 9 bases, leaving 8 bases not matched to a gene. The CDR3 is 13 amino acids. CDR3 nucleotides: TGTGCCAGTAGTCCAGGACAGGGCCCAGCCCAGTACTTC. It specifies CASSPGQGPAQYF. Looking up the rest from reference TRBV19 and TRBJ2-5 gives the full variable domain: DGGITQSPKYLFRKEGQNVTLSCEQNLNHDAMYWYRQDPGQGLRLIYYSQIVNDFQKGDIAEGYSVSREKKESFPLTVTSAQKNPTAFYLCASSPGQGPAQYFGPGTRLLVL.

The rearrangement joins TRBV12-5 to TRBJ2-3, with D unresolved. Germline values: CDR1 LGHNT, CDR2 FRNRAP. The CDR3 totals 11 residues. The V end was cut by 3 bases, the J end by 6 bases, with 4 bases between. The CDR3 region is CASGFGDTQYF. CDR3 DNA sequence: TGTGCTAGTGGTTTCGGTGATACGCAGTATTTT.

The chain carries TRBV18 and TRBJ2-6, with a possible D match to TRBD1 (5 bases). Between the trimmed V and J ends, which lost 4 bases and 0 bases, there was a span of 10 bases. This CDR3 comprises 16 residues. CDR1 and CDR2 (germline): KGHSH, LQKENI. The CDR3 reads CASSLQDSSGANVLTF. The CDR3 DNA is TGTGCCAGCTCACTCCAAGACAGCTCTGGGGCCAACGTCCTGACTTTC.

This chain connects TRBV10-3 to TRBJ2-1; perhaps TRBD2 as D (6 bases). Trimming took off 0 bases at V and 6 bases at J, with 12 bases between the two ends. CDR3 length: 15 residues. Germline V gives CDR1 ENHRY, CDR2 SYGVKD. CDR3 bases: TGTGCCATCAGTGAGTCGAAGGACTACTTCAATGAGCAGTTCTTC. Protein product: CAISESKDYFNEQFF.

The CDR3 DNA is TGTGCCAGCAGCCAGCGATATCGCACAGATACGCAGTATTTT. Protein: CASSQRYRTDTQYF. The rearrangement links TRBV14 to TRBJ2-3; D is unclear. The CDR3 is 14 residues long. V was cut by 3 bases and J by 1 base, with 8 bases left in between. Germline lookup yields CDR1 SGHDN and CDR2 FVKESK. The whole variable domain, filled in from reference TRBV14 and TRBJ2-3, reads EAGVTQFPSHSVIEKGQTVTLRCDPISGHDNLYWYRRVMGKEIKFLLHFVKESKQDESGMPNNRFLAERTGGTYSTLKVQPAELEDSGVYFCASSQRYRTDTQYFGPGTRLTVL.

This clone has a single count. This chain uses TRBV7-8 with TRBJ1-2; no clear D gene. The V gene lost 5 bases and the J gene lost 2 bases, with 12 bases spanning the gap. Looked up from germline, CDR1 is SGHVS and CDR2 is FQNEAQ. The CDR3 loop spans 14 amino acids. CDR3 coding DNA: TGTGCCAGCAGCCTTCTTGCAGTAAACTATGGCTACACCTTC. This translates into CASSLLAVNYGYTF.

In its sample, this clone was seen once. The J gene is TRBJ2-3, the V gene TRBV7-9, with 7 bases fitting TRBD1. Trimming at V came to 0 bases and at J to 0 bases, leaving 0 bases not matched to a gene. The CDR3 has 15 residues. In germline, CDR1 is SEHNR, CDR2 FQNEAQ (reference sequence). CDR3 coding DNA: TGTGCCAGCAGCTTAGCGACAGGGAGCACAGATACGCAGTATTTT. Protein sequence: CASSLATGSTDTQYF.

The rearrangement uses TRBV2 and TRBJ1-2; D unresolved. The CDR3 has 16 residues. V was pared by 2 bases and J by 0 bases, with 13 bases between. The germline CDR1 and CDR2 sequences are SNHLY and FYNNEI. The CDR3, as DNA: TGTGCCAGCAGTGAATTTCGGACGGGAGCTAACTATGGCTACACCTTC. Amino acids: CASSEFRTGANYGYTF.

The rearrangement uses TRBV27 and TRBJ1-2, with TRBD1 matching 9 bases. The CDR3 has 19 residues. CDR1 and CDR2 from the germline V gene are MNHEY and SMNVEV (reference sequence). Trimming cost V 5 bases and J 0 bases; bases outside gene matches: 16. Here the CDR3 reads CASSPRLWTGEEANYGYTF. Written as DNA, the CDR3 is TGTGCCAGCAGTCCCCGCCTTTGGACAGGGGAGGAAGCTAACTATGGCTACACCTTC.

V gene TRBV7-2 combines with J gene TRBJ2-5; TRBD1 might be the D (6 bases). Germline V gene sequence: CDR1 SGHTA, CDR2 FQGNSA. Trimming pared 4 bases from V and 5 bases from J, leaving 14 bases between. This CDR3 contains 14 residues. The CDR3 loop is CASSSYGQKETQYF. In nucleotides, the CDR3 is TGTGCCAGCAGCTCCTATGGACAGAAGGAGACCCAGTACTTC.

This chain links TRBV27 with TRBJ1-1; the D gene is possibly TRBD1 (5 bases). Trimming took off 5 bases at V and 4 bases at J, with 20 bases between the two ends. The CDR3 totals 16 residues. Per the germline V gene, CDR1 is MNHEY and CDR2 is SMNVEV (reference sequence). The CDR3 sequence: CASSTQRGGFTTEAFF. Written as DNA, the CDR3 is TGTGCCAGCAGTACTCAACGGGGGGGGTTCACCACTGAAGCTTTCTTT.

This clone has only a few counts. The V gene is TRBV9, the J gene TRBJ2-2; 8 positions match TRBD1. The junction had 8 bases not matched to a gene; V was cut back by 4 bases and J by 3 bases. Germline V gene sequence: CDR1 SGDLS, CDR2 YYNGEE. The CDR3 is made up of 16 amino acids. The CDR3 DNA sequence: TGTGCCAGCAGCCGATTCGGACAGGGCGACACCGGGGAGCTGTTTTTT. Residues: CASSRFGQGDTGELFF.

The rearrangement joins TRBV5-1 to TRBJ2-1; the match to TRBD2 covers 7 bases. Losses at the gene ends were 0 bases for V and 2 bases for J; bases not matched to a gene: 5. CDR1 is SGHRS, CDR2 YFSETQ, per germline. The CDR3 is 16 amino acids. As DNA, the CDR3 is TGCGCCAGCAGCTTGGGGTTAGCGGGCCCCTACAATGAGCAGTTCTTC. As protein: CASSLGLAGPYNEQFF.